This TCR beta chain was observed in a study of long-term antiretroviral therapy in people with HIV. Study findings and constraints: Clones that expanded before ART (that is, prior to treatment) dominated the repertoire at all time points. Collection spanned 2004 to 2017; ART regimens may be less effective than current ones. Increased diversity was seen after ART, yet it remained lower than in transplant donor controls.

This clone was observed a handful of times. The antigen is unknown. At the survey level, the v3.0 immunoSEQ assay was run. The data were produced by immunoSEQ multiplex PCR, yet TCRdb's version contains in-frame clones alone and is incomplete. Seen here are about 26,000 clones, over 75% observed once, and the top ten hold roughly 9%. This CDR3 spans 17 amino acids. The V end was cut by 3 bases, the J end by 2 bases, with 18 bases between. Germline V gene lookup returns CDR1 LNHDA and CDR2 SQIVND (reference sequence). Samples held about 0.9-11 million cryopreserved PBMC, and DNA extraction followed. This sequence joins TRBV19 and TRBJ2-3, with a tentative D call TRBD2 (6 bases). This clonotype originated in a man aged 40-49 years with HIV. The source material was unsorted PBMCs, sampled about 5 years after starting antiretroviral therapy. In nucleotides, the CDR3 is TGTGCCAGTAGTATTTGGTTAGCTAGCGTCTCCACAGATACGCAGTATTTT. The encoded protein is CASSIWLASVSTDTQYF.